The T cell receptor beta chain under discussion was sequenced for a study of blood T cell repertoires in COVID-19. This CDR3 has 13 amino acids. The J segment lost 1 base and the V segment lost 4 bases, leaving 2 bases of the junction unmatched. CDR1 and CDR2 from the germline V gene are SQVTM and ANQGSEA. TCRdb keeps only in-frame clones here, not all; method: immunoSEQ multiplex PCR. The table has a few hundred thousand clones, 70% to 90% seen once; the top ten hold roughly a tenth. This TCR was recovered from a woman in her 30s with COVID-19, enrolled during active disease. This chain links TRBV29-1 with TRBJ2-7, with 9 nucleotides matching TRBD1. The specimen was peripheral blood. CDR3 protein: CSVGQGESYEQYF. DNA for the CDR3: TGCAGCGTTGGACAGGGGGAATCCTACGAGCAGTACTTC.